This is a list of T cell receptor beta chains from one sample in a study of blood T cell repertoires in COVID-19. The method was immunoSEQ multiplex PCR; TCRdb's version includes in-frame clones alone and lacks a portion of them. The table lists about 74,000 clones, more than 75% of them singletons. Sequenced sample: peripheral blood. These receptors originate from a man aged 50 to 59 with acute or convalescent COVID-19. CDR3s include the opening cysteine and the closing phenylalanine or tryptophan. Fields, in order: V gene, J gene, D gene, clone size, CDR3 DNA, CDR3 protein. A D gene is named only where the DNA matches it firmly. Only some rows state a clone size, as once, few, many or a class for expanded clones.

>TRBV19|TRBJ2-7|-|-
TGTGCCAGTAGCGCTAGCTCCTACGAGCAGTACTTC
CASSASSYEQYF
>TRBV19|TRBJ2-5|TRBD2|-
TGTGCCAGTAGTCATACTAGCGGGTCTGAGACCCAGTACTTC
CASSHTSGSETQYF
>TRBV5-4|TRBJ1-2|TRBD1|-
TGTGCCAGCAGCTTTCAGGGGGCAAGGGGCTACACCTTC
CASSFQGARGYTF
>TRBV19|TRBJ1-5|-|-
TGTGCCAGTAGATCCCCCGCAGGCCGCAATCAGCCCCAGCATTTT
CASRSPAGRNQPQHF
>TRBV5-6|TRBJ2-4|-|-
TGTGCCAGCAGCTTCAGGGGCATTCCCCTGTGGGACATTCAGTACTTC
CASSFRGIPLWDIQYF
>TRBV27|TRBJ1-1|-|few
TGTGCCAGCAGTTCGCGCGGGACTGAAGCTTTCTTT
CASSSRGTEAFF
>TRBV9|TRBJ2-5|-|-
TGTGCCAGCAGCGTAGGAGCCCTACAAGAGACCCAGTACTTC
CASSVGALQETQYF
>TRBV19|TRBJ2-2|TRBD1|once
TGTGCCAGTAGTATAGACTCCCCGGGGACAGGGAGTAGTGGGGAGCTGTTTTTT
CASSIDSPGTGSSGELFF
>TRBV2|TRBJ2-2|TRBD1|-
TGTGCCAGCAGTTGGGACAGGACGAACACCGGGGAGCTGTTTTTT
CASSWDRTNTGELFF
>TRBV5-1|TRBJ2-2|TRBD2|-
TGCGCCAGCAGCCAGACTAGCGCAACGAACACCGGGGAGCTGTTTTTT
CASSQTSATNTGELFF
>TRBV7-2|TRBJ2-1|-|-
TGTGCCAGCGGAAGGGGTTCCTACAATGAGCAGTTCTTC
CASGRGSYNEQFF
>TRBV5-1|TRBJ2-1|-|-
TGCGCCAGCAGCCCCCAGCCTAGCAACAATGAGCAGTTCTTC
CASSPQPSNNEQFF
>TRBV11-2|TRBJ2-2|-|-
TGTGCCAGCAGCTTAGAACCAGGGGTCACCGGGGAGCTGTTTTTT
CASSLEPGVTGELFF
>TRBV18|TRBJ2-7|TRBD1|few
TGTGCCAGCTCACCGGGACAGGGACCTTACGAGCAGTACTTC
CASSPGQGPYEQYF
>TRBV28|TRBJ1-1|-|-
TGTGCCAGCAGTCCCCACCGGGGTCGGAACACTGAAGCTTTCTTT
CASSPHRGRNTEAFF